Following are 3 T cell receptor beta chains from one sample sequenced in a study of tumor and adjacent non-tumor tissue in lung cancer. This sample's RNA came from whole unsorted tissue. TCRbeta libraries were built with three rounds of nested PCR, modified from ARM-PCR. TCRdb re-derived calls from the multiplex PCR reads in MiXCR, one entry per CDR3 protein. This table holds some 80,000 distinct CDR3 sequences, roughly 72% found once. Material for sequencing was lung tumor tissue. The receptors derive from a woman aged 40 to 50 with non-small cell lung cancer.

On this clonotype itself: Germline is not matched at one junction end, which may reflect a read error. The chain carries TRBV12-3 or TRBV12-4 and TRBJ2-1; 7 nucleotides align to TRBD2. The CDR3 has 15 amino acids. The CDR3 here is CASSSSGASYNEQIF. The CDR3 bases are TGTGCCAGTAGTTCCAGCGGGGCCTCCTACAATGAGCAAATCTTC.

The chain links TRBV29-1 to TRBJ1-1; D gene uncertain. The V gene lost 3 bases and the J gene lost 4 bases, with 12 bases spanning the gap. Germline V gene data show CDR1 as SQVTM and CDR2 as ANQGSEA. The CDR3 totals 13 residues. Here the CDR3 reads CSVDRRLGTEAFF. DNA for the CDR3: TGCAGCGTTGATCGGCGTTTAGGCACTGAAGCTTTCTTT.

On this clonotype: Since the CDR3 does not end with the conserved phenylalanine or tryptophan, this likely comes from a read error. This rearrangement joins TRBV11-1 to TRBJ2-1; D possibly corresponds to TRBD1 (6 bases). The CDR3 contains 17 residues. CDR1 is SGHAT and CDR2 is FQDESV in the germline V gene (reference sequence). Written as DNA, the CDR3 is TGTGTCGGCAGCTTAAGAGTCCCGCCGACAGGAGACAATGAGCAGTTCCTC. It specifies CVGSLRVPPTGDNEQFL.